The 15 T cell receptor beta chains below come from one sample, sequenced in a study of blood T cell repertoires in COVID-19. Produced via immunoSEQ multiplex PCR; TCRdb's table is partial and in-frame only. This sample yields approximately 100,000 clones, of which approximately 89% are seen a single time; around 10% belongs to the top ten. Input material: peripheral blood. Receptors were obtained from a man aged 50 or older with acute or convalescent COVID-19.

Here the CDR3 reads CASSFRRAGVSYEQYF. CDR3 DNA sequence: TGTGCCAGCAGCTTTCGTCGGGCGGGAGTGTCCTACGAGCAGTACTTC. The chain combines TRBV7-9 with TRBJ2-7, with TRBD2 matching 7 bases. The CDR3 is made up of 16 amino acids. The V and J ends lost 3 bases and 1 base, in that order; junction bases with no gene match: 9. Germline CDR1 and CDR2: SEHNR and FQNEAQ (reference sequence). Drawing the rest from reference TRBV7-9 and TRBJ2-7, the complete variable domain is DTGVSQNPRHKITKRGQNVTFRCDPISEHNRLYWYRQTLGQGPEFLTYFQNEAQLEKSRLLSDRFSAERPKGSFSTLEIQRTEQGDSAMYLCASSFRRAGVSYEQYFGPGTRLTVT.

This rearrangement joins TRBV24-1 to TRBJ1-5, with D uncertain. From germline, CDR1 is KGHDR and CDR2 SFDVKD. V was pared by 4 bases and J by 0 bases, with 9 bases between. The CDR3 covers 15 residues. This CDR3 reads CATSDGMISNQPQHF. The CDR3 bases are TGTGCCACCAGTGACGGGATGATTAGCAATCAGCCCCAGCATTTT.

This chain links TRBV9 with TRBJ2-1, with D possibly matching TRBD2 (6 bases). CDR3 length: 16 amino acids. Looked up from germline, CDR1 is SGDLS and CDR2 is YYNGEE. Trimming removed 4 bases from V and 0 bases from J, with 14 bases in between. The CDR3 bases are TGTGCCAGCAGCCCCCGAGGCGGGATCTCCTACAATGAGCAGTTCTTC. This encodes CASSPRGGISYNEQFF.

The chain has TRBV27 and TRBJ2-7; perhaps TRBD2 as D (6 bases). In germline, CDR1 is MNHEY, CDR2 SMNVEV (reference sequence). The CDR3 spans 12 residues. V dropped 5 bases and J dropped 7 bases, with 12 bases sitting between them. The CDR3 reads CASSPMGGEQYF. CDR3 bases: TGTGCCAGCAGTCCGATGGGAGGTGAGCAGTACTTC.

The gene calls are TRBV19 and TRBJ1-1, with D possibly being TRBD1 (6 bases). The germline V and J ends were trimmed by 3 bases and 5 bases, with 22 bases remaining between them. Germline assignment: CDR1 LNHDA and CDR2 SQIVND (reference sequence). The CDR3 runs 17 residues. CDR3 amino acids: CASSIPSNRAGRTEAFF. CDR3 bases: TGTGCCAGTAGTATTCCCTCGAACAGGGCCGGGAGGACTGAAGCTTTCTTT.

V gene TRBV19 combines with J gene TRBJ2-3, with D perhaps matching TRBD2 (7 bases). Germline loops: CDR1 LNHDA, CDR2 SQIVND (reference sequence). This CDR3 has 16 residues. Trimming left V 3 bases short and J 5 bases short, with 18 bases between. Here the CDR3 DNA reads TGTGCCAGTAGTATCTATGTCTCCGGGGGGCGAGATACGCAGTATTTT. This codes for CASSIYVSGGRDTQYF.

The genes are TRBV24-1 and TRBJ1-5, with D tentatively TRBD1 (5 bases). CDR3 length: 16 residues. V was clipped by 5 bases and J by 4 bases, with 17 bases between them. The germline CDR1 and CDR2 sequences are KGHDR and SFDVKD. CDR3 amino acids: CATSVSFRDSNQPQHF. DNA of the CDR3: TGTGCCACCAGTGTCTCATTCCGGGACTCTAATCAGCCCCAGCATTTT.

J is TRBJ1-1 and V is TRBV5-1; unclear D gene. V was trimmed by 0 bases and J by 6 bases, leaving 15 bases between them. Germline lookup yields CDR1 SGHRS and CDR2 YFSETQ. The CDR3 consists of 15 residues. The DNA for the CDR3 is TGCGCCAGCAGCTTGGAGGCCAGGTCTGTCGCTGAAGCTTTCTTT. Encoded protein: CASSLEARSVAEAFF.

This clone was seen only once. The genes are TRBV3-1 (or the pseudogene TRBV3-2) and TRBJ1-1; 7 bases map to TRBD1. Germline lookup yields CDR1 LGHDT and CDR2 YNNKEL (reference sequence). The CDR3 runs to 15 residues. V shed 1 base and J 0 bases; nucleotides not matched to a gene: 2. The CDR3 nucleotides are TGTGCCAGCAGCCAAGCGGGACAGCTGAACACTGAAGCTTTCTTT. Protein product: CASSQAGQLNTEAFF.

This chain links TRBV19 with TRBJ1-4, with 7 bases matching TRBD1. V lost 5 bases and J lost 4; bases outside the gene matches: 7. Germline CDR1 and CDR2: LNHDA and SQIVND (reference sequence). The CDR3 has 15 residues. CDR3 in amino acids: CASSPRQGYNEKLFF. CDR3 sequence (DNA): TGTGCCAGTAGTCCTAGACAGGGCTATAATGAAAAACTGTTTTTT.

This chain joins TRBV9 and TRBJ2-1; D gene ambiguous. Trimming removed 1 base from V and 0 bases from J, with 8 bases in between. The CDR3 is 15 residues long. Germline V gene data show CDR1 as SGDLS and CDR2 as YYNGEE. The CDR3 sequence: CASSVSGSSYNEQFF. CDR3 nucleotide sequence: TGTGCCAGCAGCGTATCGGGTAGCTCCTACAATGAGCAGTTCTTC.

The chain joins TRBV2 to TRBJ1-1; maybe TRBD1 (5 bases). V was shortened by 1 base and J by 8 bases, with 8 bases between the two germline ends. The V gene's germline CDR1 is SNHLY and CDR2 FYNNEI. This CDR3 has 12 amino acids. The chain's CDR3 is CASSEVRGEAFF. DNA of the CDR3: TGTGCCAGCAGTGAAGTAAGGGGCGAAGCTTTCTTT.

This sequence joins TRBV21-1 and TRBJ2-7; the tabulated D call, TRBD1, remains unverified against the DNA. TRBV21-1 is a pseudogene locus. The CDR3 contains 15 residues. The CDR3 spells CASQGRDRGAYEQYF. CDR3 bases: TGTGCCAGCCAGGGGAGGGACAGGGGAGCCTACGAGCAGTACTTC.

The V and J genes are TRBV19 and TRBJ2-7, with TRBD2 as a possible D gene (6 bases). The CDR3 is 15 residues long. V lost 1 base, J lost 2 bases, and 12 bases lay in between. Germline V gene lookup returns CDR1 LNHDA and CDR2 SQIVND (reference sequence). Here the CDR3 reads CASSIAREPPYEQYF. The DNA for the CDR3 is TGTGCCAGTAGTATAGCACGGGAGCCTCCCTACGAGCAGTACTTC.

The V and J genes are TRBV6-5 and TRBJ1-4; 7 nucleotides match TRBD1. The V gene end was trimmed by 6 bases and the J gene end by 3 bases; junction bases not matched to a gene: 7. CDR3 length: 15 residues. CDR1 is MNHEY, CDR2 SVGAGI, per germline. The CDR3 region is CASSSEQGSNEKLFF. The CDR3 nucleotides read TGTGCCAGCAGCTCAGAACAGGGGTCTAATGAAAAACTGTTTTTT.